Sequencing of this T cell receptor beta chain was carried out in a study of CD8 T cells in ankylosing spondylitis. This CDR3 comprises 16 residues. Trimming took 3 bases from V and 0 from J, leaving 9 bases between them. TCR beta libraries were made by quantitative 5'-RACE with molecular barcodes. TCRdb redid the calling of the 5' RACE reads with MiXCR, one entry per CDR3 protein. Here the sample spans around 150,000 distinct CDR3 sequences, around 17% being singletons. Sequencing was performed on blood, either unsorted or a sorted T cell fraction (not recorded which). J is TRBJ2-6 and V is TRBV23-1; weak D call: TRBD1 (6 bases). TRBV23-1 qualifies as an ORF whose function is uncertain. This receptor was obtained from a male donor with ankylosing spondylitis or in good health (not recorded which). The DNA for the CDR3 is TGCGCCAGCAGTCACGTGACAGGCTCTGGGGCCAACGTCCTGACTTTC. Its translation is CASSHVTGSGANVLTF.